The TCR beta chain under discussion was sequenced for a study of blood T cell repertoires in COVID-19. This clone was recorded many times. Participants came from fewer than 25 US areas, aged about 18 to 89 years. Grouping used clinical history reported by participants in a survey and questionnaire. Symptom resolution, clearance, or two negative PCRs marked the recovered donors of Cohort 3. Under the authors' procedure: Estimated nucleated cell counts came from reference gene primer amplification. Some clones are missing from TCRdb's copy, which holds only in-frame ones; the method was immunoSEQ multiplex PCR. The V and J calls and clone size were taken over from that table, and D and trimming were inferred from the DNA. Of a few hundred thousand clones listed, about 83% are singletons. V was clipped by 3 bases and J by 3 bases, with 8 bases between them. The CDR3 length is 12 residues. CDR1 and CDR2 (germline): DFQATT, SNEGSKA (reference sequence).

The TCR sequence derives from a woman between 45 and 65 years old who had recovered from COVID-19. V usage is TRBV20-1 and J usage is TRBJ1-1; D ambiguous. Sequencing used PBMCs or T cells enriched from blood (not recorded which). For the CDR3, the DNA is TGCAGTGCTAGTGTCGGGGACACTGAAGCTTTCTTT. It specifies CSASVGDTEAFF.